This entry is about one T cell receptor (beta chain). Its antigen is still unknown. Base qualities are not recorded, but no much larger clone differs from it by a single base. Participants in the prospective study were enrolled through a virtual design, were aged roughly 18 to 100 years, and lived in approximately 25 United States geographic areas. To assign participants to cohorts, the prospective study relied on clinical history that participants themselves reported in a screening survey and a study questionnaire. Exposed participants were defined as having been in contact with someone with a PCR-confirmed or clinician-diagnosed COVID-19 case within 2 weeks of study entry. In the prospective study, mobile phlebotomists collected whole blood, serum and a nasopharyngeal or oropharyngeal swab from each participant. Participants in the prospective study had the option to provide additional blood draws and questionnaires over a roughly two-month period. Before DNA extraction, prospective study blood samples were shipped either frozen or at room temperature.

CDR1 and CDR2 (SGHTA, FQGTGA) derive from the germline V gene. V lost 5 bases and J lost 4 bases, and the count of bases not matched to a germline gene is 12. Measured from the cysteine to the phenylalanine, the CDR3 is 16 residues long. The DNA shown is the 48-base CDR3, in frame from base 1. These data are taken from a study of blood T cell repertoires in COVID-19 (dated by TCRdb to the early 2020s). Background for the entire study: Samples from collaborators originated in the United States, Italy and Spain and spanned both the acute and convalescent phases of COVID-19. The material from the prospective study consisted of cDNA or gDNA derived from T cells, B-cell-depleted T cells, or PBMCs. Subjects who had been exposed to COVID-19, were actively infected with it, or had recovered from it provided the deeply sampled blood TCRbeta repertoires that made up the dataset. The repertoires were released in a freely available public database intended as a resource for research on the immune response to SARS-CoV-2. The samples were drawn from two sources: the first 160 participants of the ongoing ImmuneRACE study, and 1,200 or so subjects contributed by 6 global collaborators. The sample metadata nearly always contained a de-identified subject ID, COVID-19 status, age in years and sex. HLA class I and class II types, where available, came from metadata supplied by the sample provider rather than from assay-based typing. Findings and caveats that apply to the study as a whole: The quantity of clinical and demographic metadata differed by source and by participant and was supplied without curation.

TCRbeta CDR3 regions were amplified from genomic DNA by means of the immunoSEQ Assay, a bias-controlled multiplex PCR. In the paper's pipeline: Nucleated cell counts per sample were estimated from amplification of reference gene primers within the assay. To quantify the absolute abundance of each unique TCRbeta CDR3 rearrangement, sequence reads were collapsed and filtered. Productive Simpson clonality was computed per sample as the square root of Simpson's diversity index over productive rearrangements. Imported from immuneACCESS, the table was reduced by TCRdb to in-frame sequences with V and J called. These copies leave out some clones; in studies compared against another copy, an unresolved V gene accounts for under half, and the cause of the remainder is not known. Clonal size and the V and J genes are those of that table, whereas D and trimming came from the DNA. The sample yields about 280,000 clones; approximately 80% were counted once. The top ten clones comprise approximately 5% of the sample.

This chain joins TRBV7-3 to TRBJ2-3, with 7 bases in between that match TRBD2. The sequence derives from a man between 40 and 49 years old who had been exposed to COVID-19. Source material: PBMCs or T cells enriched from blood (not recorded which). The DNA reads TGTGCCAGCAGCCTTCAACTGGCGGGAGTTTCAGATACGCAGTATTTT. Protein translation: CASSLQLAGVSDTQYF.